This T cell receptor beta chain was recorded in a study of control samples from healthy donors and cancer patients (dated by TCRdb to between 2020 and 2021). The library was built by means of the immunoSEQ multiplex PCR assay. Not all clones reach the TCRdb copy of this immuneACCESS table, which keeps in-frame sequences only. Checked studies attribute under half of the gap to unresolved V genes and leave the rest unexplained. The sample contains tens of thousands of clones, roughly nine tenths of them found a single time. The biggest ten clones account for 0.65% to 0.95% of the sample. A note on this clone: What antigen it recognizes has not been identified. No base quality values were provided; no much bigger clone lies one nucleotide off.

The junction shows trimming of 2 bases on V and 0 bases on J, and the gene matches do not reach 12 bases of it. Based on the germline V gene (reference sequence), the CDR1 and CDR2 sequences are MNHEY and SMNVEV. The CDR3 goes from the cysteine to the phenylalanine over 20 residues. Solely the CDR3 DNA is kept, with 60 bases framed from the first base. This TCR derives from a man aged 25 to 40 with colorectal cancer. The chain is encoded by TRBV27 joined to TRBJ2-3; the central 12 bases match TRBD2. The sample comprised PBMCs. The sequenced DNA is TGTGCCAGCAGTTTAGGGTTTTCGACTAGCGGGGGCCTTAGCACAGATACGCAGTATTTT. This codes for CASSLGFSTSGGLSTDTQYF.